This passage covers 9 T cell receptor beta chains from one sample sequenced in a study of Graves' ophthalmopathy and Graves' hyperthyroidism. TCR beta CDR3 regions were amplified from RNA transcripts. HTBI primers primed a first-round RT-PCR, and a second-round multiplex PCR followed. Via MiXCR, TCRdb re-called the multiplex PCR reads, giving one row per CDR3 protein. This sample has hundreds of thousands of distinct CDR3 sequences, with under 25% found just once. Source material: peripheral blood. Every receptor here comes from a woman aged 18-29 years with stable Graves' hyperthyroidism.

The DNA of the CDR3 is TGTGCCAGCAGTTTAAGGTCATCGGCCAAAAACATTCAGTACTTC. Translating it yields CASSLRSSAKNIQYF. This sequence joins TRBV12-3 or TRBV12-4 and TRBJ2-4; D unclear. V lost 2 bases, J lost 1 base, and 9 bases lay in between. The CDR3 runs to 15 residues.

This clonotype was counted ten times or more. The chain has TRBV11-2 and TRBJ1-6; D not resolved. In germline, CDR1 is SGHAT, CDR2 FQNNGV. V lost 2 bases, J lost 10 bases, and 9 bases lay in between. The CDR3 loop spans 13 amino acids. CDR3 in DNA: TGTGCCAGCAGCTTACGGTCCGGCTCACCCCTCCACTTT. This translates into CASSLRSGSPLHF.

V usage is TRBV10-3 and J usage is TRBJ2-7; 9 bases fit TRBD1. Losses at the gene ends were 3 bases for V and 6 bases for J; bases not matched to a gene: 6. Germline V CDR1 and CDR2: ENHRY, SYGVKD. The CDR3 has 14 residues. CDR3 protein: CAISELGQGFEQYF. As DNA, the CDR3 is TGTGCCATCAGTGAACTGGGACAGGGATTCGAGCAGTACTTC.

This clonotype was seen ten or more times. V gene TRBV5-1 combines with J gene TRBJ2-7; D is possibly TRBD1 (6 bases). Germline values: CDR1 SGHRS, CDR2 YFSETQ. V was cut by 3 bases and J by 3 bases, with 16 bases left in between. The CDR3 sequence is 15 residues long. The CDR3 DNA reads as TGCGCCAGCAGCTGGGGGACAAAAACCAACTACGAGCAGTACTTC. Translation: CASSWGTKTNYEQYF.

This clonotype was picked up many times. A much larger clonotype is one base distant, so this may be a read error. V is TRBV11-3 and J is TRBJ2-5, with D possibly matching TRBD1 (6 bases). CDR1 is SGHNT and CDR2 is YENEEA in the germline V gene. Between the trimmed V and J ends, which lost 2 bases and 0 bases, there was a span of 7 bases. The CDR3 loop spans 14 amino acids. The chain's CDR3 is CASSLRTDQETQYF. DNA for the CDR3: TGTGCCAGCAGCTTAAGGACAGACCAAGAGACCCAGTACTTC.

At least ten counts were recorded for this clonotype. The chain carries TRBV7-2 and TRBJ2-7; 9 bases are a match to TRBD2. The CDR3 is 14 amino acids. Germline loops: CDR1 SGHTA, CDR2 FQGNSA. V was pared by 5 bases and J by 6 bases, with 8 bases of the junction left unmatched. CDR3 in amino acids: CASSPGLALVEQYF. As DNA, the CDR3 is TGTGCCAGCAGCCCGGGACTAGCACTTGTCGAGCAGTACTTC.

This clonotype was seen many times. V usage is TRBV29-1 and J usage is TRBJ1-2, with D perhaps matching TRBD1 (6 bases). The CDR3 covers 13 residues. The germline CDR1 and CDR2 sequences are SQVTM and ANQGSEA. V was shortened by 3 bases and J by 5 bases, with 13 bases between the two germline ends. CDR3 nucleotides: TGCAGCGTTGAGCCGGGGGGCGCATATGGCTACACCTTC. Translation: CSVEPGGAYGYTF.

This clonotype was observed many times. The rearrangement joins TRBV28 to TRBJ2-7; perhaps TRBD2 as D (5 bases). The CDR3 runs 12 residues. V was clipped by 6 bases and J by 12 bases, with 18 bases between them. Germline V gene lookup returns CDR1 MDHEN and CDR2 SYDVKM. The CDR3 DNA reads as TGTGCCAGCAGCCACAATGATCTAGCTTCGTACTTC. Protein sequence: CASSHNDLASYF.

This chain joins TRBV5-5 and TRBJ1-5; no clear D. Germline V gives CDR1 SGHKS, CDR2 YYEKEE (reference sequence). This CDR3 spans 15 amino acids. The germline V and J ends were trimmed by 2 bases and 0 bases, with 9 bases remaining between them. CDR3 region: CASSFRTDSNQPQHF. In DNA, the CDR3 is TGTGCCAGCAGCTTCCGGACCGATAGCAATCAGCCCCAGCATTTT.